The subject of this entry is one T cell receptor beta chain. Other DNA sequences in this sample translate to the same CDR3. This sample is part of a study of blood T cell repertoires in COVID-19. Study-level information: Donors in the United States, Italy and Spain gave samples during acute or convalescent COVID-19.

Patients from Seattle were sampled longitudinally, starting during active infection. In the original analysis: It was from reference gene primer amplification that nucleated cell counts were estimated. Data came from immunoSEQ multiplex PCR; TCRdb stores just in-frame clones and leaves some out. Clone size and the V and J calls come from that table; the DNA yielded D and trimming. This table holds approximately 200,000 clones, around 95% found once. The sequence came from a man younger than 45 with COVID-19, enrolled during active disease. The specimen was peripheral blood.

Here the CDR3 reads CASSLGQSNQPQHF. In DNA, the CDR3 is TGCGCCAGCAGCCTGGGACAGAGCAATCAGCCCCAGCATTTT. V and J are TRBV5-1 and TRBJ1-5, with TRBD1 matching over 7 bases. V shed 4 bases and J 1 base; nucleotides not matched to a gene: 2. Germline V gives CDR1 SGHRS, CDR2 YFSETQ. CDR3 length equals 14 residues.